The clone carrying this T cell receptor beta chain appeared once. Assay: immunoSEQ multiplex PCR; the TCRdb copy retains only in-frame clones and omits some. The sample carries 160,000 or so clones, 92% recorded once. This sample was included in a study of T cell responses to AZD1222 COVID-19 vaccine. The trim removed 2 bases at V and 2 bases at J, leaving 3 bases unmatched. The CDR3 covers 15 residues. Germline CDR1 and CDR2: SGDLS and YYNGEE. This rearrangement joins TRBV9 to TRBJ1-5; TRBD1 matches 8 bases. This TCR came from an adult in good health. Sample: peripheral blood, taken on day 0 of MenACWY control vaccination. This chain's CDR3 is CASSVGTGGNQPQHF. The CDR3 DNA is TGTGCCAGCAGCGTGGGGACAGGTGGCAATCAGCCCCAGCATTTT.